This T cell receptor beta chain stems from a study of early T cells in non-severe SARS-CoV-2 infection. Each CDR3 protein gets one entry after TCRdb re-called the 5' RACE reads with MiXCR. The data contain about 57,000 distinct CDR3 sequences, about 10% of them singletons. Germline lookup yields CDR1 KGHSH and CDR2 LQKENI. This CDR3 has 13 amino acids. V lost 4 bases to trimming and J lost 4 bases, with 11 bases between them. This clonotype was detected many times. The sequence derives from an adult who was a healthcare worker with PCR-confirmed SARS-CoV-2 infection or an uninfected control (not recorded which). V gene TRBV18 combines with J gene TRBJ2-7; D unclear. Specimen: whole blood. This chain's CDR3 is CASSQGQNYEQYF. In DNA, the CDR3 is TGTGCCAGCTCACAAGGCCAGAATTACGAGCAGTACTTC.